Listed below are T cell receptor beta chains from one sample, sequenced in a study of blood T cell repertoires in COVID-19. Assay used: immunoSEQ multiplex PCR; TCRdb lists only in-frame clones, some missing. There are some 80,000 clones in the sample; 79% occur only once, and 5.4% lies in the top ten. Sequenced material: peripheral blood. These TCRs come from a woman over 75 with active or convalescent COVID-19. Each CDR3 is given with its conserved first and last residue. Each record gives: J gene, D gene, clone size, V gene, CDR3 protein, CDR3 DNA. A D gene is named only where the DNA matches it firmly. Size is stated for part of the rows, as once, few or many counts, or as a class when the clone is expanded.

TRBJ2-7,-,-,TRBV4-1,CASSQVADTYYEQYF,TGCGCCAGCAGCCAAGTAGCGGACACTTACTACGAGCAGTACTTC
TRBJ1-1,-,few,TRBV25-1,CASSEGHNLNTEAFF,TGTGCCAGCAGTGAAGGACATAACCTGAACACTGAAGCTTTCTTT
TRBJ2-1,-,-,TRBV13,CASSQRIDRVYSYNEQFF,TGTGCCAGCAGCCAACGCATAGATCGCGTTTACTCCTACAATGAGCAGTTCTTC
TRBJ2-7,TRBD2,-,TRBV10-3,CAISESGGSHEQYF,TGTGCCATCAGTGAGTCGGGCGGGAGCCACGAGCAGTACTTC
TRBJ2-7,-,-,TRBV4-3,CASSQQRTGSYEQYF,TGCGCCAGCAGCCAACAAAGAACAGGGTCCTACGAGCAGTACTTC
TRBJ2-5,-,-,TRBV5-1,CASSLERVGGETQYF,TGCGCCAGCAGCTTGGAACGGGTAGGGGGAGAGACCCAGTACTTC
TRBJ1-1,-,once,TRBV10-3,CAISDRTPGETEAFF,TGTGCCATCAGTGACCGGACACCAGGGGAGACTGAAGCTTTCTTT
TRBJ1-2,TRBD1,-,TRBV27,CASGSTGGYGYTF,TGTGCCAGCGGATCGACAGGGGGCTATGGCTACACCTTC
TRBJ1-1,-,-,TRBV7-9,CASSPVRAGDTEAFF,TGTGCCAGCAGCCCGGTGAGGGCCGGAGACACTGAAGCTTTCTTT
TRBJ1-4,-,-,TRBV5-1,CASSPLGGPNEKLFF,TGCGCCAGCAGCCCCCTCGGGGGACCTAATGAAAAACTGTTTTTT
TRBJ2-4,TRBD2,-,TRBV6-1,CASSDSGGLAGGNIQYF,TGTGCCAGCAGTGATAGCGGGGGGCTAGCGGGAGGAAACATTCAGTACTTC
TRBJ2-7,TRBD1,-,TRBV7-9,CASSLEGTVYEQYF,TGTGCCAGCAGCTTAGAGGGGACAGTCTACGAGCAGTACTTC
TRBJ2-3,TRBD2,-,TRBV5-1,CASRLAGGTDTQYF,TGCGCCAGCAGGTTAGCGGGGGGCACAGATACGCAGTATTTT
TRBJ2-3,-,-,TRBV11-3,CASSSSFTGGYLTDTQYF,TGTGCCAGCAGCAGCAGCTTTACCGGGGGTTACCTCACAGATACGCAGTATTTT
TRBJ1-5,TRBD1,-,TRBV9,CASSPGQGIGSNQPQHF,TGTGCCAGCAGCCCAGGACAGGGGATAGGTAGCAATCAGCCCCAGCATTTT
TRBJ2-1,-,once,TRBV9,CASSPYLFGEGNEQFF,TGTGCCAGCAGCCCCTACCTTTTCGGAGAGGGCAATGAGCAGTTCTTC
TRBJ2-2,TRBD1,-,TRBV7-2,CASSLRGPGWANTGELFF,TGTGCCAGCAGCTTAAGGGGGCCAGGGTGGGCGAACACCGGGGAGCTGTTTTTT
TRBJ2-1,TRBD2,once,TRBV7-8,CASSLPSRAERGDSYNEQFF,TGTGCCAGCAGCTTACCTTCTAGGGCAGAGCGGGGGGACTCCTACAATGAGCAGTTCTTC
TRBJ2-1,-,-,TRBV5-6,CASSLSSVAEQFF,TGTGCCAGCAGCTTATCTAGTGTAGCCGAGCAGTTCTTC
TRBJ2-1,-,-,TRBV19,CASRTDRLSYNEQFF,TGTGCCAGTAGAACAGACAGACTCTCCTACAATGAGCAGTTCTTC
TRBJ1-2,TRBD1,-,TRBV7-9,CASSSPGQKLNGYTF,TGTGCCAGCAGCTCTCCGGGACAGAAACTTAATGGCTACACCTTC
TRBJ2-1,TRBD2,-,TRBV7-9,CASSPLAGGPRGNEQFF,TGTGCCAGCAGCCCATTAGCGGGAGGGCCGCGGGGCAATGAGCAGTTCTTC
TRBJ2-5,-,-,TRBV7-2,CASSYAGVKETQYF,TGTGCCAGCAGCTATGCGGGTGTGAAAGAGACCCAGTACTTC
TRBJ1-6,-,once,TRBV2,CASCFLENSPLHF,TGTGCCAGCTGTTTCCTCGAGAATTCACCCCTCCACTTT
TRBJ2-6,-,once,TRBV10-2,CASRQTGHSFGANVLTF,TGCGCCAGCAGACAGACAGGACATTCCTTTGGGGCCAACGTCCTGACTTTC
TRBJ1-5,TRBD1,-,TRBV28,CASSRTGLSNQPQHF,TGTGCCAGCAGTCGGACAGGGCTAAGCAATCAGCCCCAGCATTTT
TRBJ1-5,-,many,TRBV3-1/TRBV3-2,CASSPPSGQPQHF,TGTGCCAGCAGCCCCCCGTCGGGTCAGCCCCAGCATTTT
TRBJ2-1,TRBD2,-,TRBV7-9,CASSSTEGGLAHNEQFF,TGTGCCAGCAGCTCGACCGAGGGGGGACTAGCGCACAATGAGCAGTTCTTC
TRBJ2-7,-,-,TRBV6-2/TRBV6-3,CASSLWPLGYEQYF,TGTGCCAGCAGTCTGTGGCCTCTAGGCTACGAGCAGTACTTC
TRBJ1-3,-,-,TRBV4-3,CASSQDTGGGRNTIYF,TGCGCCAGCAGCCAAGACACGGGAGGGGGGAGAAACACCATATATTTT
TRBJ2-2,-,-,TRBV6-2/TRBV6-3,CASSSRRTGELFF,TGTGCCAGCAGTTCCAGAAGAACCGGGGAGCTGTTTTTT
TRBJ1-1,-,-,TRBV11-2,CASSLGSGYPEAFF,TGTGCCAGCAGCTTAGGTTCAGGGTACCCTGAAGCTTTCTTT
TRBJ2-5,-,-,TRBV11-2,CASSIYRAGVETQYF,TGTGCCAGCAGCATATACAGGGCGGGAGTGGAGACCCAGTACTTC
TRBJ1-2,-,-,TRBV2,CASSRVNYGYTF,TGTGCCAGCAGCCGAGTTAACTATGGCTACACCTTC
TRBJ2-3,TRBD1,-,TRBV28,CASSFNGQGADTQYF,TGTGCCAGCAGTTTCAACGGACAGGGTGCAGATACGCAGTATTTT
TRBJ2-1,TRBD2,-,TRBV7-7,CASSLSPSGGVNEQFF,TGTGCCAGCAGCTTATCTCCTAGCGGGGGGGTCAATGAGCAGTTCTTC
TRBJ2-3,TRBD2,once,TRBV7-9,CASSRLAGGGDTQYF,TGTGCCAGCAGCCGACTAGCGGGGGGTGGAGATACGCAGTATTTT
TRBJ1-2,-,few,TRBV2,CASRRVGYGYTF,TGTGCCAGCAGGAGGGTTGGCTATGGCTACACCTTC
TRBJ2-7,-,-,TRBV27,CASSFGGGGSGKQYF,TGTGCCAGCAGTTTTGGAGGGGGGGGCAGTGGTAAGCAGTACTTC